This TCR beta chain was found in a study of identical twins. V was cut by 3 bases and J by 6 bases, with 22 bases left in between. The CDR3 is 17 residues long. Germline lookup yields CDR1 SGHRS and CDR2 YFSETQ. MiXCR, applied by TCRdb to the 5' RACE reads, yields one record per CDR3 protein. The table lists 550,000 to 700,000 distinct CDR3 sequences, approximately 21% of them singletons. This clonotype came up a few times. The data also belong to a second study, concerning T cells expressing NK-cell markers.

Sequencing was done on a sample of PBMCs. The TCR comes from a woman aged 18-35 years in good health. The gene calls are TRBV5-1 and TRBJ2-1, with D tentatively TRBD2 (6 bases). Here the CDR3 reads CASSSGDSNHLTNEQFF. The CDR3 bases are TGCGCCAGCAGCTCGGGGGATAGCAACCACCTCACCAATGAGCAGTTCTTC.